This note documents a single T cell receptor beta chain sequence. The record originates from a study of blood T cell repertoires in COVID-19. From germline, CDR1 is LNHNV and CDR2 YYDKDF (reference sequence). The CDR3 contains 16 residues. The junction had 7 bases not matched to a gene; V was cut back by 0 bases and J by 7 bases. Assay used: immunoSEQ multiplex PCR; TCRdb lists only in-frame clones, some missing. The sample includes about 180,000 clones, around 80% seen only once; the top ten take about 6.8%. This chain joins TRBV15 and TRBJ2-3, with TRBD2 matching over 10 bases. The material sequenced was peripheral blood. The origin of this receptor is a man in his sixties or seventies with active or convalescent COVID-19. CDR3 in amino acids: CATSRDLSGGAYTQYF. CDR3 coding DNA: TGTGCCACCAGCAGAGATTTGAGCGGGGGGGCATATACGCAGTATTTT.